This T cell receptor (beta chain) was profiled in a study of blood T cells in healthy people across ages. Using a J-beta primer mix together with a sample-barcoded 5' primer, a second PCR was run for about 7 to 12 cycles. A template-switch adaptor containing 12 random nucleotides labeled each cDNA molecule. CDR3-containing paired-end reads numbered at least 3 million in each sample. Each CDR3 protein gets one entry after TCRdb re-called the 5' RACE reads with MiXCR. The profile shows about 1,800,000 distinct CDR3 sequences, over 25% of them singletons. Study findings and constraints: Naive CD4+ cells and diversity were both higher in long-lived donors than in aged donors.

Those donating, healthy Caucasian individuals from Russia, were aged roughly 6 to 90. Germline values: CDR1 MDHEN, CDR2 SYDVKM. The CDR3 loop spans 12 amino acids. Between the trimmed V and J ends, which lost 6 bases and 7 bases, there was a span of 12 bases. Turning to this clonotype: No antigen is known for it.

This clonotype was obtained from a woman younger than 45 in good health. Sequenced input: blood. The chain employs TRBV28 and TRBJ1-2; D possibly corresponds to TRBD1 (6 bases). The CDR3 bases are TGTGCCAGCAGCACAGGGTCCTTTGGCTACACCTTC. Translating it yields CASSTGSFGYTF.